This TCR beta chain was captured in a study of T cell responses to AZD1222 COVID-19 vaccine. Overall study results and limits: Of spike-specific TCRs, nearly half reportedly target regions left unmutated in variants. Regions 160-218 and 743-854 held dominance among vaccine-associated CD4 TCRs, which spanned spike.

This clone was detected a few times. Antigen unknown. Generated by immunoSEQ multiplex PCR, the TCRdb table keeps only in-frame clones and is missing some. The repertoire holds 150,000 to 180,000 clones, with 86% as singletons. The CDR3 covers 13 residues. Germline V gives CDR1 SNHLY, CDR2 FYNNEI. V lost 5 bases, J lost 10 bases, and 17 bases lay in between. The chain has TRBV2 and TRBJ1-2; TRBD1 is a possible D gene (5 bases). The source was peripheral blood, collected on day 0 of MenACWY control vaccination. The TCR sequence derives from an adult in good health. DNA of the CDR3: TGTGCCAGCAGTCTAAATACCGGGACCCCCTACACCTTC. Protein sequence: CASSLNTGTPYTF.